A selection of T cell receptor beta chains follows, all from one sample in a study of metastatic and nonmetastatic thyroid tumors. MiXCR re-clonotyped the PCR reads for TCRdb. The sample records 5,000 to 6,500 clones, around a third being singletons. What was sequenced was tumor tissue. The receptors come from a male donor with papillary thyroid cancer or a benign thyroid nodule (not recorded which). Some clones in this sample may be carry-over from other donors' samples. The CDR3 runs from the conserved cysteine through the conserved F or W. D genes are given only for firm matches. The size of a clone is reported for some rows only, either as once, few or many, or as a class for expanded clones.

J gene: TRBJ1-1
D gene: TRBD1
clone size: .
V gene: TRBV20-1
CDR3 protein: CSAPGQVDTEAFF
CDR3 DNA: TGCAGTGCTCCCGGACAGGTCGACACTGAAGCTTTCTTT

J gene: TRBJ1-2
D gene: .
clone size: few
V gene: TRBV20-1
CDR3 protein: CSARDLGGGYYGYTF
CDR3 DNA: TGCAGTGCTAGAGATCTGGGAGGGGGGTACTATGGCTACACCTTC

J gene: TRBJ2-1
D gene: TRBD2
clone size: .
V gene: TRBV25-1
CDR3 protein: CASSYPTSGRAYNEQFF
CDR3 DNA: TGTGCCAGCAGTTACCCAACTAGCGGGAGGGCGTACAATGAGCAGTTCTTC

J gene: TRBJ2-1
D gene: TRBD1
clone size: .
V gene: TRBV10-3
CDR3 protein: CAIRIPTQGELYNEQFF
CDR3 DNA: TGTGCCATCAGAATACCAACTCAGGGGGAGCTTTACAATGAGCAGTTCTTC

J gene: TRBJ2-1
D gene: TRBD2
clone size: .
V gene: TRBV13
CDR3 protein: CASRHRTGIGGTRGFNEQFF
CDR3 DNA: TGTGCCAGCAGACACCGTACAGGGATTGGCGGGACTAGGGGGTTCAATGAGCAGTTCTTC

J gene: TRBJ2-1
D gene: TRBD2
clone size: .
V gene: TRBV20-1
CDR3 protein: CSAYSSGRAFYNEQFF
CDR3 DNA: TGCAGTGCTTACTCTAGCGGGAGGGCCTTCTACAATGAGCAGTTCTTC

J gene: TRBJ2-2
D gene: .
clone size: once
V gene: TRBV11-2
CDR3 protein: CASSIVTGLANTGELFF
CDR3 DNA: TGTGCCAGCAGCATAGTGACAGGCCTCGCGAACACCGGGGAGCTGTTTTTT

J gene: TRBJ2-2
D gene: .
clone size: .
V gene: TRBV11-1
CDR3 protein: CASSLSPRSYTGELFF
CDR3 DNA: TGTGCCAGCAGCTTATCCCCCAGGTCCTACACCGGGGAGCTGTTTTTT

J gene: TRBJ2-7
D gene: TRBD1
clone size: .
V gene: TRBV11-3
CDR3 protein: CASSFGQGDEQYF
CDR3 DNA: TGTGCCAGCAGCTTCGGACAGGGGGACGAGCAGTACTTC

J gene: TRBJ2-1
D gene: TRBD2
clone size: few
V gene: TRBV28
CDR3 protein: CASRRAGASSYNEQFF
CDR3 DNA: TGTGCCAGCAGGAGAGCGGGGGCCAGCTCCTACAATGAGCAGTTCTTC

J gene: TRBJ2-3
D gene: .
clone size: medium-sized
V gene: TRBV7-3
CDR3 protein: CASSSSAGSTDTQYF
CDR3 DNA: TGTGCCAGCAGCTCCTCCGCCGGGTCCACAGATACGCAGTATTTT

J gene: TRBJ2-3
D gene: TRBD1
clone size: .
V gene: TRBV28
CDR3 protein: CASSLLTLTGKIEADTQYF
CDR3 DNA: TGTGCCAGCAGTTTATTGACCCTGACAGGGAAGATCGAAGCAGATACGCAGTATTTT

J gene: TRBJ2-1
D gene: .
clone size: few
V gene: TRBV6-1
CDR3 protein: CASSESNTYPDNEQFF
CDR3 DNA: TGTGCCAGCAGTGAAAGTAACACATACCCTGACAATGAGCAGTTCTTC

J gene: TRBJ2-7
D gene: .
clone size: .
V gene: TRBV10-1
CDR3 protein: CASRGLSDEQYF
CDR3 DNA: TGCGCCAGCAGGGGACTTAGCGACGAGCAGTACTTC

J gene: TRBJ1-6
D gene: TRBD1
clone size: .
V gene: TRBV12-3/TRBV12-4
CDR3 protein: CASTTGGANSPLHF
CDR3 DNA: TGTGCCAGCACCACAGGGGGCGCAAATTCACCCCTCCACTTT

J gene: TRBJ1-1
D gene: .
clone size: .
V gene: TRBV28
CDR3 protein: CASSLWGNSAETEAFF
CDR3 DNA: TGTGCCAGCAGTTTATGGGGGAACAGCGCGGAGACTGAAGCTTTCTTT

J gene: TRBJ1-1
D gene: TRBD1
clone size: .
V gene: TRBV7-3
CDR3 protein: CASSLSSGTGFTEAFF
CDR3 DNA: TGTGCCAGCAGCTTATCCTCCGGGACAGGGTTTACTGAAGCTTTCTTT

J gene: TRBJ2-2
D gene: TRBD1
clone size: .
V gene: TRBV12-3/TRBV12-4
CDR3 protein: CASRSGTVLTGELFF
CDR3 DNA: TGTGCCAGCAGATCCGGGACAGTTTTAACCGGGGAGCTGTTTTTT

J gene: TRBJ1-6
D gene: .
clone size: medium-sized
V gene: TRBV3-1
CDR3 protein: CASASPMSPLHF
CDR3 DNA: TGTGCCAGCGCGTCCCCCATGTCACCCCTCCACTTT

J gene: TRBJ2-5
D gene: TRBD1
clone size: .
V gene: TRBV27
CDR3 protein: CAIPRDRGMETQYF
CDR3 DNA: TGTGCCATCCCCCGGGACAGGGGGATGGAGACCCAGTACTTC

J gene: TRBJ2-7
D gene: .
clone size: .
V gene: TRBV28
CDR3 protein: CASSLGSRITYEQYF
CDR3 DNA: TGTGCCAGCAGTTTAGGTTCGCGGATAACCTACGAGCAGTACTTC

J gene: TRBJ2-7
D gene: TRBD1
clone size: few
V gene: TRBV28
CDR3 protein: CASSLADRGLSYEQYF
CDR3 DNA: TGTGCCAGCAGTTTAGCCGACAGGGGGCTCAGCTACGAGCAGTACTTC

J gene: TRBJ1-3
D gene: .
clone size: .
V gene: TRBV20-1
CDR3 protein: CSARRQETSGNTIYF
CDR3 DNA: TGCAGTGCTAGGCGACAGGAAACCTCTGGAAACACCATATATTTT

J gene: TRBJ2-7
D gene: TRBD2
clone size: once
V gene: TRBV13
CDR3 protein: CASRSRTSGHPYEQYF
CDR3 DNA: TGTGCCAGCAGATCCCGGACTAGCGGACACCCCTACGAGCAGTACTTC

J gene: TRBJ2-3
D gene: TRBD2
clone size: .
V gene: TRBV7-2
CDR3 protein: CASSLRASGATDTQYF
CDR3 DNA: TGTGCCAGCAGCTTAAGGGCTAGCGGGGCCACAGATACGCAGTATTTT

J gene: TRBJ1-1
D gene: .
clone size: .
V gene: TRBV18
CDR3 protein: CASSQSPREKGLANTEAFF
CDR3 DNA: TGTGCCAGCTCACAGAGCCCCCGGGAGAAAGGCTTGGCGAACACTGAAGCTTTCTTT

J gene: TRBJ1-1
D gene: .
clone size: .
V gene: TRBV6-1
CDR3 protein: CATRRGENTEAFF
CDR3 DNA: TGTGCCACCCGGAGGGGGGAGAACACTGAAGCTTTCTTT

J gene: TRBJ2-1
D gene: .
clone size: .
V gene: TRBV19
CDR3 protein: CASSRGYNEQFF
CDR3 DNA: TGTGCCAGTAGTAGGGGCTACAATGAGCAGTTCTTC

J gene: TRBJ2-7
D gene: .
clone size: few
V gene: TRBV20-1
CDR3 protein: CSARDPRSISYEQYF
CDR3 DNA: TGCAGTGCTAGAGATCCTAGGTCGATCTCCTACGAGCAGTACTTC

J gene: TRBJ2-5
D gene: .
clone size: .
V gene: TRBV18
CDR3 protein: CASSPNRGSQETQYF
CDR3 DNA: TGTGCCAGCTCACCTAACCGAGGGTCCCAAGAGACCCAGTACTTC

J gene: TRBJ2-3
D gene: .
clone size: .
V gene: TRBV2
CDR3 protein: CASSSGTDTQYF
CDR3 DNA: TGTGCCAGCAGCTCAGGGACAGATACGCAGTATTTT

J gene: TRBJ2-7
D gene: TRBD1
clone size: .
V gene: TRBV15
CDR3 protein: CATSRGQGRDEQYF
CDR3 DNA: TGTGCCACCAGCAGAGGACAGGGTCGGGACGAGCAGTACTTC

J gene: TRBJ2-7
D gene: .
clone size: .
V gene: TRBV5-1
CDR3 protein: CASSLGGTPEQYF
CDR3 DNA: TGCGCCAGCAGCTTGGGGGGGACACCCGAGCAGTACTTC

J gene: TRBJ1-2
D gene: .
clone size: .
V gene: TRBV19
CDR3 protein: CASSTNRANYGYTF
CDR3 DNA: TGTGCCAGTAGTACGAACAGGGCTAACTATGGCTACACCTTC

J gene: TRBJ2-2
D gene: TRBD2
clone size: .
V gene: TRBV30
CDR3 protein: CAWNRPGLALPNTGELFF
CDR3 DNA: TGTGCCTGGAACCGCCCGGGACTAGCCCTCCCGAACACCGGGGAGCTGTTTTTT

J gene: TRBJ1-2
D gene: TRBD1
clone size: large
V gene: TRBV5-6
CDR3 protein: CASSLATRTGVGGYTF
CDR3 DNA: TGTGCCAGCAGCTTGGCCACCAGGACAGGGGTAGGGGGCTACACCTTC

J gene: TRBJ2-1
D gene: .
clone size: few
V gene: TRBV28
CDR3 protein: CASSLRNSYNEQFF
CDR3 DNA: TGTGCCAGCAGTTTAAGGAACTCCTACAATGAGCAGTTCTTC

J gene: TRBJ2-7
D gene: TRBD1
clone size: .
V gene: TRBV7-2
CDR3 protein: CASSPPPGQSQEQYF
CDR3 DNA: TGTGCCAGCAGCCCACCCCCGGGACAGTCCCAGGAGCAGTACTTC

J gene: TRBJ2-3
D gene: .
clone size: many
V gene: TRBV7-9
CDR3 protein: CASTRFTDTQYF
CDR3 DNA: TGTGCCAGTACTCGATTCACAGATACGCAGTATTTT

J gene: TRBJ2-3
D gene: .
clone size: few
V gene: TRBV2
CDR3 protein: CASSGGFTDTQYF
CDR3 DNA: TGTGCCAGCAGTGGCGGATTCACAGATACGCAGTATTTT

J gene: TRBJ2-5
D gene: .
clone size: few
V gene: TRBV20-1
CDR3 protein: CSARGRLEPQETQYF
CDR3 DNA: TGCAGTGCTAGAGGTCGACTGGAACCGCAAGAGACCCAGTACTTC

J gene: TRBJ2-3
D gene: TRBD1
clone size: .
V gene: TRBV6-1
CDR3 protein: CASSEAGTGDTQYF
CDR3 DNA: TGTGCCAGCAGTGAAGCGGGGACAGGGGATACGCAGTATTTT